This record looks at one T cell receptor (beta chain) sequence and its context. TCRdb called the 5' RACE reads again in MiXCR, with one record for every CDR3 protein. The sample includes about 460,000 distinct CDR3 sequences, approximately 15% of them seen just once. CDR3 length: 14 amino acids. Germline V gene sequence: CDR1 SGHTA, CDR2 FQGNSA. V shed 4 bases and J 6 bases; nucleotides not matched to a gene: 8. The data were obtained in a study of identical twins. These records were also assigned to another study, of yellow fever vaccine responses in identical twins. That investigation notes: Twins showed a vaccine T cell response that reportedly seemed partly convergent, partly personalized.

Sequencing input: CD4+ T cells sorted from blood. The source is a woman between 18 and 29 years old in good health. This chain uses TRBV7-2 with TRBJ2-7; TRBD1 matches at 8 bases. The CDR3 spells CASSSRTGFGEQYF. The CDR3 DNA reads TGTGCCAGCAGCTCCCGGACAGGGTTCGGCGAGCAGTACTTC. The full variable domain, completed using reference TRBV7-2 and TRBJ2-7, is GAGVSQSPSNKVTEKGKDVELRCDPISGHTALYWYRQSLGQGLEFLIYFQGNSAPDKSGLPSDRFSAERTGGSVSTLTIQRTQQEDSAVYLCASSSRTGFGEQYFGPGTRLTVT.